Here is one T cell receptor (beta chain) with its context. The data stem from a study of CD8 T cells in Susac syndrome. Random-hexamer reverse transcription was applied to about 0.45 to 1 ug RNA. TCRdb itself ran the immunoSEQ multiplex PCR reads through MiXCR, one entry per CDR3 protein. The table includes about 130,000 distinct CDR3 sequences, around 91% detected once. CDR3 length: 17 residues. Deletions cut 7 bases from V and 0 bases from J, with 22 bases between. Germline V gene data show CDR1 as GTSNPN and CDR2 as SVGIG (reference sequence). The origin of this receptor is a human donor with multiple sclerosis. Specimen: CD8+ T cells from PBMCs. The V and J genes are TRBV30 and TRBJ1-3; D is unresolved. Here the CDR3 reads CASTDFELSSSGNTIYF. CDR3 coding DNA: TGTGCCTCCACGGACTTTGAATTGTCAAGCTCTGGAAACACCATATATTTT.